The present T cell receptor beta chain was sequenced within a study of cytomegalovirus exposure and HLA in healthy donors. Notes on the study in general: Analysis performed later showed TCR beta chains linked to HLA being more clonally expanded than equally common others.

It was with 60 Vbeta and 13 Jbeta primers that the PCR ran. Profiling relied on immunoSEQ multiplex PCR, and the TCRdb table lists in-frame clones only, not all of them. The table includes more than 85,000 clones, 60% to 85% detected once. Trimming stripped 3 bases from V and 6 bases from J, with 11 bases between. Germline V CDR1 and CDR2: SQVTM, ANQGSEA. The CDR3 totals 12 residues. In regard to this clone: Its antigen remains unknown.

Source material: PBMCs. The gene calls are TRBV29-1 and TRBJ1-1; a possible D gene is TRBD1 (6 bases). This sequence was found in a boy aged 5-17 years in good health and CMV-seronegative. In nucleotides, the CDR3 is TGCAGCGTTGATCGGGGGGCTCCTGAAGCTTTCTTT. This sequence encodes CSVDRGAPEAFF.